This TCR beta chain stems from a study of blood T cell repertoires in COVID-19. Across the study: The analysed material was cDNA or gDNA that came from T cells, B-cell-depleted T cells, or PBMCs.

Repertoires were generated with immunoSEQ multiplex PCR, while TCRdb's copy carries only in-frame clones and drops some. The sample lists 95,000 or so clones; around 87% were seen once. Trimming took 8 bases from V and 7 from J, leaving 20 bases between them. This CDR3 spans 15 amino acids. Per the germline V gene, CDR1 is MGHRA and CDR2 is YSYEKL. The sequence derives from a human donor in a cohort sampled during active COVID-19. This chain joins TRBV4-1 and TRBJ1-4, with D maybe TRBD1 (6 bases). Material: peripheral blood. The CDR3 coding sequence is TGCGCCAGCGGACCAGGGGCCCGTGGAGCTGAAAAACTGTTTTTT. Amino acid sequence: CASGPGARGAEKLFF.